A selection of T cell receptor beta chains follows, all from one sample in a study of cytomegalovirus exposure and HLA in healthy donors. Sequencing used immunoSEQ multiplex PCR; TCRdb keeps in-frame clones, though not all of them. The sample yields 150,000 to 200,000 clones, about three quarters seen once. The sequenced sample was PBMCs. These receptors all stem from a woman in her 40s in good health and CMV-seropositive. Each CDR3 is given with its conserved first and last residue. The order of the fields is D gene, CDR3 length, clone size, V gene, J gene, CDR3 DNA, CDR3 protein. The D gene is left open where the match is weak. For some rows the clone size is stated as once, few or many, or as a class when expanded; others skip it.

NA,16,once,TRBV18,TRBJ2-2,TGTGCCAGCTCACCGGTACAGGGAAGTTTCTCCGGGGAGCTGTTTTTT,CASSPVQGSFSGELFF
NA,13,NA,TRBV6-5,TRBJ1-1,TGTGCCAGCTCGGGAGGGTTCTGGTTAGAAGCTTTCTTT,CASSGGFWLEAFF
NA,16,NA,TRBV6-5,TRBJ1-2,TGTGCCAGCAGTTACTCGAGTACACCGACGTACTATGGCTACACTTTC,CASSYSSTPTYYGYTF
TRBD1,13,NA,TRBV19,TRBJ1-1,TGTGCCAGTAGTGCCGCAGGGGGCACTGAAGCTTTCTTT,CASSAAGGTEAFF
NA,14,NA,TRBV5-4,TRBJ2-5,TGTGCCAGCAGCTTGGAAACAGGGCGAGAGACCCAGTACTTC,CASSLETGRETQYF
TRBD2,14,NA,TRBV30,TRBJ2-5,TGTGCCTGGACCCCTAGCGGGAGTAGGGAGACCCAGTACTTC,CAWTPSGSRETQYF
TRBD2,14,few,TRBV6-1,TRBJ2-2,TGTGCCAGCAGTGCTGGTAGCGGGAACGGGGAGCTGTTTTTT,CASSAGSGNGELFF
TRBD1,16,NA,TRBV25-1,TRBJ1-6,TGTGCCAGCAGTGAAGGGGGACAGTCGGGCGGTTCACCCCTCCACTTT,CASSEGGQSGGSPLHF
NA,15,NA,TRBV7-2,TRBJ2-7,TGTGCCAGCAGCTTTGCGGGACAGAGTCTCTACGAGCAGTACTTC,CASSFAGQSLYEQYF
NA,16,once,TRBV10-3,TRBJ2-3,TGTGCCATCAGTGACTCGTTCTACTCTAGCACAGATACGCAGTATTTT,CAISDSFYSSTDTQYF
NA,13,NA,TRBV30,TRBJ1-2,TGTGCCTGGAGTGTACCACAGGGATATGGCTACACCTTC,CAWSVPQGYGYTF
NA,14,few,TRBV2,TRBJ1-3,TGTGCCAGCAGTGAAGGCAGGGCTGGAAACACCATATATTTT,CASSEGRAGNTIYF
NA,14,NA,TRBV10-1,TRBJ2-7,TGCGCCAGCAGTGAATCAGGTTTTCCCTACGAGCAGTACTTC,CASSESGFPYEQYF
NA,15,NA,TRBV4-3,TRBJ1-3,TGCGCCAGCAGCCAAGAACCCCGGGCTGGAAACACCATATATTTT,CASSQEPRAGNTIYF
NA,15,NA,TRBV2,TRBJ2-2,TGTGCCAGCAGTGGTGGGGGGACTAACACCGGGGAGCTGTTTTTT,CASSGGGTNTGELFF
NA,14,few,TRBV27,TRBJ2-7,TGTGCCAGCAGTCCCCGTTTCTACTCCTACGAGCAGTACTTC,CASSPRFYSYEQYF
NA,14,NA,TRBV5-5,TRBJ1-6,TGTGCCAGCAGCTTGGATGTCTCAGGTTCACCCCTCCACTTT,CASSLDVSGSPLHF
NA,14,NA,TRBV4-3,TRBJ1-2,TGCGCCCTCATACGGGGGAAGCGGGACTATGGCTACACCTTC,CALIRGKRDYGYTF
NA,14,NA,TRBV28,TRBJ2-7,TGTGCCAGCAGTTTAGGGTCTAGCTCCTACGAGCAGTACTTC,CASSLGSSSYEQYF
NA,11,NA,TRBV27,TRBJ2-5,TGTGCCAGCAGTTTATTCGGGACCCAGTACTTC,CASSLFGTQYF
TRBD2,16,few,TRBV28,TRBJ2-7,TGTGCCAGCAGTTCCCTAGCGGGGGGTATTACCTACGAGCAGTACTTC,CASSSLAGGITYEQYF
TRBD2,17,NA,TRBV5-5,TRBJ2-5,TGTGCCAGCAGCTTGGGCGGGGCTAGCGGGAGCAGAGAGACCCAGTACTTC,CASSLGGASGSRETQYF
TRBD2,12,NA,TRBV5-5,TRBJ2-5,TGTGCCAGCCCTCGGGAGGGAGAGACCCAGTACTTC,CASPREGETQYF
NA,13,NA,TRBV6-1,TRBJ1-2,TGTGCCAGCACTTGGGGAAGGGGTTATGGCTACACCTTC,CASTWGRGYGYTF
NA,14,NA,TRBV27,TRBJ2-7,TGTGCCAGCAGTCCCCGGGGAGGTTCCTACGAGCAGTACTTC,CASSPRGGSYEQYF
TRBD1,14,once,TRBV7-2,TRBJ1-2,TGTGCCAGCAGCTCCCGGGACAGGGACTATGGCTACACCTTC,CASSSRDRDYGYTF
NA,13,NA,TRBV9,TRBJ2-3,TGTGCCAGCAGCGTACTATCAGGCGATACGCAGTATTTT,CASSVLSGDTQYF
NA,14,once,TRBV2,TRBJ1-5,TGTGCCAGCAACTCGGTCGATAGCAATCAGCCCCAGCATTTT,CASNSVDSNQPQHF
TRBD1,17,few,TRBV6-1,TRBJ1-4,TGTGCCAGCAGTGAAGCCCCTCAGACAGGGCAGGGAGGAAAACTGTTTTTT,CASSEAPQTGQGGKLFF
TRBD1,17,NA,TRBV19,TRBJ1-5,TGTGCCAGTAGTATAACACAGGGGGTACCAGGCAATCAGCCCCAGCATTTT,CASSITQGVPGNQPQHF
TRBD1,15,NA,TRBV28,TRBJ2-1,TGTGCCAGCAGTTCCGGGACAGGGTTCTACAATGAGCAGTTCTTC,CASSSGTGFYNEQFF
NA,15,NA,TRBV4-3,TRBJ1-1,TGCGCCAGCAGCCAAGATACGGGGGGCAACACTGAAGCTTTCTTT,CASSQDTGGNTEAFF
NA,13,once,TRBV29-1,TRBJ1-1,TGCAGCGTTGATGAAGCCATGAACACTGAAGCTTTCTTT,CSVDEAMNTEAFF
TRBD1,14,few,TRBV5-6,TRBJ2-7,TGTGCCAGCAGCCAGGGACAGGGGGCCTACGAGCAGTACTTC,CASSQGQGAYEQYF
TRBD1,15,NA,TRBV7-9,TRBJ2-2,TGTGCCAGCAGCGTCGGGACAGGGAACACCGGGGAGCTGTTTTTT,CASSVGTGNTGELFF
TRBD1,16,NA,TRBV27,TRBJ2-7,TGTGCCAGCAGTCAATTTTCGACAGGGAATTACTACGAGCAGTACTTC,CASSQFSTGNYYEQYF
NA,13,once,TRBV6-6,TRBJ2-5,TGTGCCAGCAGTTCAGGGTCTCCAGAGACCCAGTACTTC,CASSSGSPETQYF